The 22 T cell receptor beta chains below all came from one sample that was sequenced in a study of shared clonotypes between healthy human individuals. Libraries were prepared by immunoSEQ multiplex PCR; TCRdb keeps only in-frame clonotypes and omits some of them. The sample includes about 1 million clones, approximately 76% of them seen just once. Sequencing was carried out using memory CD4+ T cells sorted from blood. The subset: CD45RA-negative fraction. The receptor set was obtained from a man between 18 and 29 years old in good health.

This chain links TRBV29-1 with TRBJ1-6; possible D gene TRBD1, 6 bases. The CDR3 has 11 residues. V lost 3 bases and J lost 14, with 11 bases in between. Germline V gene data show CDR1 as SQVTM and CDR2 as ANQGSEA. Here the CDR3 DNA reads TGCAGCGTTGATTCGGGGGCGGCCCTCCACTTT. Amino acids: CSVDSGAALHF. Supplemented by reference TRBV29-1 and TRBJ1-6, the full variable domain reads SAVISQKPSRDICQRGTSLTIQCQVDSQVTMMFWYRQQPGQSLTLIATANQGSEATYESGFVIDKFPISRPNLTFSTLTVSNMSPEDSSIYLCSVDSGAALHFGNGTRLTVT.

The chain carries TRBV6-1 and TRBJ2-7; 9 bases are a match to TRBD1. The V gene end was trimmed by 2 bases and the J gene end by 2 bases; junction bases not matched to a gene: 4. Germline values: CDR1 MNHNS, CDR2 SASEGT. The CDR3 has 15 residues. The CDR3, as DNA: TGTGCCAGCAGTGAATGGAACAGGGGGCCCTACGAGCAGTACTTC. Protein sequence: CASSEWNRGPYEQYF.

The rearrangement uses TRBV9 and TRBJ1-5; D uncertain. Germline CDR1 reads SGDLS; CDR2 reads YYNGEE. The V end was cut by 0 bases, the J end by 7 bases, with 8 bases between. This CDR3 is 13 amino acids long. The CDR3 is CASSVGGVQPQHF. Written as DNA, the CDR3 is TGTGCCAGCAGCGTAGGAGGAGTGCAGCCCCAGCATTTT.

The chain employs TRBV4-3 and TRBJ1-4; weak D call: TRBD1 (6 bases). CDR3 length: 14 residues. V was clipped by 4 bases and J by 3 bases, with 9 bases between them. The germline V gene encodes CDR1 LGHNA and CDR2 YSLEER. In nucleotides, the CDR3 is TGCGCCAGCAGCCGGAACAGGGCTAATGAAAAACTGTTTTTT. Amino acid sequence: CASSRNRANEKLFF.

This chain uses TRBV7-9 with TRBJ1-1; 8 nucleotides align to TRBD1. The CDR3 is 16 amino acids. V lost 5 bases to trimming and J lost 3 bases; unmatched junction nucleotides: 11. CDR1 is SEHNR, CDR2 FQNEAQ, per germline (reference sequence). The CDR3 sequence is CASSPTGASVDTEAFF. Written as DNA, the CDR3 is TGTGCCAGCAGCCCGACAGGGGCCTCTGTGGACACTGAAGCTTTCTTT.

The CDR3 bases are TGTGCCAGCAGCGTAGCTCTAAATCCAGGGAGGACTGAAGCTTTCTTT. It is translated as CASSVALNPGRTEAFF. The chain has TRBV9 and TRBJ1-1, with D tentatively TRBD1 (5 bases). This CDR3 contains 16 residues. Trimming stripped 0 bases from V and 5 bases from J, with 17 bases between. CDR1 is SGDLS and CDR2 is YYNGEE in the germline V gene.

In this sample, this clone turned up once. Distinct nucleotide sequences in the sample also encode this CDR3. The chain has TRBV14 and TRBJ1-2; D is unclear. With 3 bases removed from V and 2 bases from J, the gap between germline ends came to 7 bases. The germline gives CDR1 SGHDN, CDR2 FVKESK. The CDR3 covers 13 residues. CDR3 sequence reads: CASSQGQNYGYTF. CDR3 in DNA: TGTGCCAGCAGCCAGGGTCAGAACTATGGCTACACCTTC.

In this sample, this clone turned up many times. Other DNA sequences from this sample encode an identical CDR3 as well. The chain's CDR3 is CASSLSRYNEQFF. The CDR3 coding sequence is TGTGCCAGCAGCCTATCCCGTTACAATGAGCAGTTCTTC. The rearrangement links TRBV7-2 to TRBJ2-1; no definite D call. The germline V gene encodes CDR1 SGHTA and CDR2 FQGNSA. The ends were cut back, 5 bases at V and 4 bases at J, with 9 bases in the middle. The CDR3 is made up of 13 amino acids.

The V gene is TRBV6-1, the J gene TRBJ2-1; 10 bases are shared with TRBD1. The CDR3 spans 14 residues. Germline loops: CDR1 MNHNS, CDR2 SASEGT. The trim removed 6 bases at V and 8 bases at J, leaving 7 bases unmatched. The CDR3 coding sequence is TGTGCCAGCAGAAAGGGACAGGGGCGTTATGAGCAGTTCTTC. Residues: CASRKGQGRYEQFF.

J is TRBJ1-1 and V is TRBV7-2; D is unresolved. CDR1 is SGHTA and CDR2 is FQGNSA in the germline V gene. V was trimmed by 1 base and J by 4 bases, leaving 13 bases between them. The CDR3 loop spans 15 amino acids. CDR3 loop: CASSLDSAYTTEAFF. CDR3 DNA: TGTGCCAGCAGCTTAGATTCCGCATATACCACTGAAGCTTTCTTT.

The chain employs TRBV6-1 and TRBJ1-1; no reliable D call. Deletions cut 3 bases from V and 2 bases from J, with 13 bases between. This CDR3 comprises 15 residues. Germline loops: CDR1 MNHNS, CDR2 SASEGT. The CDR3 loop is CASSDGNKPNTEAFF. CDR3 DNA sequence: TGTGCCAGCAGTGATGGGAACAAACCTAACACTGAAGCTTTCTTT.

J is TRBJ2-3 and V is TRBV2; TRBD1 or TRBD2 may be the D gene (5 bases each). Trimming took off 5 bases at V and 2 bases at J, with 11 bases between the two ends. This CDR3 has 14 amino acids. Germline V gene data show CDR1 as SNHLY and CDR2 as FYNNEI. Written as DNA, the CDR3 is TGTGCCAGCAGTCCGGGACGGATCACAGATACGCAGTATTTT. Its translation is CASSPGRITDTQYF.

This clone was found many times. This sequence joins TRBV7-2 and TRBJ2-5; no definite D call. The CDR3 contains 15 residues. V lost 0 bases, J lost 1 base, and 9 bases lay in between. Germline lookup yields CDR1 SGHTA and CDR2 FQGNSA. The CDR3 DNA follows: TGTGCCAGCAGCTTAGCGTTCGGCCTCCAAGAGACCCAGTACTTC. As protein: CASSLAFGLQETQYF.

This chain uses TRBV5-6 with TRBJ1-3; tentatively, D is TRBD1 (6 bases). Per germline, CDR1 SGHDT and CDR2 YYEEEE. The V and J ends lost 0 bases and 7 bases respectively, with 11 bases between them. This CDR3 spans 14 amino acids. The CDR3 nucleotides read TGTGCCAGCAGCTTGGAACAGGGTGCGAACACCATATATTTT. Its translation: CASSLEQGANTIYF.

V is TRBV4-3 and J is TRBJ2-1; TRBD2 matches at 9 bases. Germline CDR1 reads LGHNA; CDR2 reads YSLEER. The CDR3 extends over 17 amino acids. Unmatched junction bases numbered 12, after V lost 1 base and J lost 8 bases. The CDR3 bases are TGCGCCAGCAGCCAAGGCCTTGGACTAGCGAGTTCGGATGAGCAGTTCTTC. Its translation: CASSQGLGLASSDEQFF.

The chain couples TRBV5-4 to TRBJ2-2; the D call may be TRBD1 or TRBD2 (5 bases each). The CDR3 length is 15 residues. The germline gives CDR1 SGHNT, CDR2 YYREEE (reference sequence). The germline V and J ends were trimmed by 2 bases and 0 bases, with 8 bases remaining between them. In nucleotides, the CDR3 is TGTGCCAGCAGCTTCAGGGACGCGAACACCGGGGAGCTGTTTTTT. Protein sequence: CASSFRDANTGELFF. The variable domain in full, completed from reference TRBV5-4 and TRBJ2-2, reads ETGVTQSPTHLIKTRGQQVTLRCSSQSGHNTVSWYQQALGQGPQFIFQYYREEENGRGNFPPRFSGLQFPNYSSELNVNALELDDSALYLCASSFRDANTGELFFGEGSRLTVL.

V is TRBV18 and J is TRBJ2-5, with 10 bases identical to TRBD1. The CDR3 is 15 residues long. Germline V gene data show CDR1 as KGHSH and CDR2 as LQKENI. V was clipped by 6 bases and J by 5 bases; unmatched bases: 9. The CDR3 region is CASSRETGGLETQYF. The CDR3 coding sequence is TGTGCCAGCTCCCGGGAGACAGGGGGCTTGGAGACCCAGTACTTC.

The gene calls are TRBV7-2 and TRBJ2-7; the D gene is possibly TRBD2 (7 bases). The length of the CDR3 is 13 residues. Germline lookup yields CDR1 SGHTA and CDR2 FQGNSA. V was trimmed by 1 base and J by 7 bases, leaving 11 bases between them. The CDR3 is CASSLGGGREQYF. The CDR3 nucleotides read TGTGCCAGCAGCTTAGGGGGGGGCCGGGAGCAGTACTTC.

This clone was seen only once. This chain joins TRBV7-9 and TRBJ2-3, with 14 bases lining up with TRBD2. CDR1 SEHNR and CDR2 FQNEAQ come from the germline V gene (reference sequence). The CDR3 length is 16 residues. Trimming at V came to 4 bases and at J to 4 bases, leaving 4 bases not matched to a gene. The chain's CDR3 is CASSSGLAGAADTQYF. CDR3 coding DNA: TGTGCCAGCAGCTCGGGACTAGCGGGAGCCGCAGATACGCAGTATTTT. The full variable domain, in which reference TRBV7-9 and TRBJ2-3 provide the parts outside the CDR3, is DTGVSQNPRHKITKRGQNVTFRCDPISEHNRLYWYRQTLGQGPEFLTYFQNEAQLEKSRLLSDRFSAERPKGSFSTLEIQRTEQGDSAMYLCASSSGLAGAADTQYFGPGTRLTVL.

This sequence joins TRBV7-8 and TRBJ2-1, with TRBD2 identical over 9 bases. CDR3 length equals 15 residues. Germline-derived CDR1 and CDR2 are SGHVS and FQNEAQ. V shed 1 base and J 10 bases; nucleotides not matched to a gene: 8. The DNA for the CDR3 is TGTGCCAGCAGCTTAGTAGCGGGGGCAATGGGAGAGCAGTTCTTC. Translated: CASSLVAGAMGEQFF.

In its sample, this clone was seen a few times. The chain has TRBV6-5 and TRBJ2-7; tentative D call: TRBD1 (5 bases). Germline assignment: CDR1 MNHEY and CDR2 SVGAGI. The CDR3 runs to 14 residues. V was trimmed by 3 bases and J by 2 bases, leaving 11 bases between them. CDR3 nucleotides: TGTGCCAGCAGTTATGCCAGGGCGACCTACGAGCAGTACTTC. Protein product: CASSYARATYEQYF.

The chain recombines TRBV30 with TRBJ2-1, with a tentative D call TRBD1 (5 bases). This CDR3 comprises 14 residues. Germline V CDR1 and CDR2: GTSNPN, SVGIG (reference sequence). V lost 0 bases and J 7 bases, leaving 13 bases between the germline ends. CDR3 coding DNA: TGTGCCTGGAGTGTACAGGTAGGGGTGAATGAGCAGTTCTTC. Encoded protein: CAWSVQVGVNEQFF.